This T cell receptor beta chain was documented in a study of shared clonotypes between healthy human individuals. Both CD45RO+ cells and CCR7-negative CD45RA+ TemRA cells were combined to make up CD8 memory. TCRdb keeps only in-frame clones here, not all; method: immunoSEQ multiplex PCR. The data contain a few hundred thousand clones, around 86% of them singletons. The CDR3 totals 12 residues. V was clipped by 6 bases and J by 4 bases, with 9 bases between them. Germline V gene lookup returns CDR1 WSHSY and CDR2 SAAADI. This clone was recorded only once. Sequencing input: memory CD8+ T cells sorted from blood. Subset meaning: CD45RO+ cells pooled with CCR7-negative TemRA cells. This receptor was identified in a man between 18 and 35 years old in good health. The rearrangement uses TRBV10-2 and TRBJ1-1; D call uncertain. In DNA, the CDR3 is TGCGCCAGCAGCCTCCTGGGCACTGAAGCTTTCTTT. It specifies CASSLLGTEAFF.